This TCR beta chain is drawn from a study of cytomegalovirus exposure and HLA in healthy donors (dated by TCRdb to the late 2010s). Concerning the study at large: An earlier analysis of 550 to 700 of the donors reported about 250 Gb of sequence data and approximately 110 million unique TCR beta sequences from 150 million to 200 million T cells. Around 320 gigabases of sequencing data and 78 million or so unique TCR sequences were included in an early release covering 550 to 650 HLA-typed donors. Of the 300 to 500 genotyped donors, roughly 80% were placed in the genetic ancestry cluster associated with self-reported Caucasian donors. The aim of the study was to test whether cataloging public T cell receptors could identify signatures of past pathogen exposure. Using immunosequencing, the study profiled T cell repertoires from around 680 subjects and related those repertoires to cytomegalovirus serostatus. A separate validation cohort of more than 100 different subjects was used in addition to the approximately 700-subject first cohort. To predict cytomegalovirus infection status, the study brought together high-throughput TCR immunosequencing, statistical association of individual TCRs with disease status, and machine learning. A later analysis re-analyzed previously published TCR beta repertoires from approximately 670 donors and added high-resolution HLA genotyping to study TCR occurrence patterns. The later analysis used no new phenotypic data to find candidate immune exposures, relying instead on TCR beta sequences and their occurrence across donors. To decide whether each TCR beta V gene segment behaved as functional or pseudogenic, an earlier analysis of over 500 of the donors relied on high-throughput TCR beta sequencing. Donor age, sex, ethnicity and CMV serostatus were compiled together with the repertoire data. In a later genetic analysis, genome-wide SNP genotypes for about 65% of the roughly 670 donors were used, and that subset was treated as a discovery cohort. Every repertoire in the discovery cohort had been generated on one and the same sequencing platform. Class I and class II HLA loci were covered by the typing at four-digit resolution. Typing coverage varied by locus: roughly 629-640 donors for A, B, C, DRB1 and DQB1; 500 to 550 for DQA1; 606 for DPA1; approximately 450 for DPB1. Four or five DR-DQ haplotypes were handled as single units for association and clustering because linkage in the cohort was strong. Among around 400 genotyped donors of the cohort, an average of around 240,000 unique TCR beta nucleotide sequences was sequenced per donor, of which about 18% were non-productive.

The CDR1 and CDR2 encoded by the germline V gene are MNHEY and SVGAGI. V is cut by 4 bases and J by 0 bases, and the space between the germline ends is 10 bases. Its CDR3 holds 15 amino acids, cysteine through phenylalanine. The only DNA kept is the CDR3, 45 bases in frame from the first base. As regards this clone: Its antigen is currently not known. No base qualities exist here, and no much larger clone lies one base off it.

To prepare the library, the immunoSEQ multiplex PCR assay was applied. A mixture of 60 forward primers for TCR Vbeta segments and 13 reverse primers for TCR Jbeta segments was used in the multiplex PCR. The CDR3 region of rearranged TCR beta genes was amplified from genomic DNA with a multiplex PCR assay. On the Illumina HiSeq System, the amplified TCR beta libraries were sequenced as 87-base-pair reads. The original methods were these. A later analysis counted approximately 76 million unique TCR beta chains across the 650 to 800 repertoires, and roughly 10 million of these chains were shared by at least two donors. A nearest-neighbor algorithm error-corrected the raw reads and collapsed the reads into unique sequences, merging closely related sequences to remove PCR and sequencing errors. Alignment of CDR3 sequences to IMGT reference sequences was used to assign V, D and J gene segments. For a sequence to be retained, a match of at least six nucleotides was required to both a V gene segment and a J gene segment. Rearrangements were classified as productive when the CDR3 lacked stop codons and remained in frame with V and J, and all other rearrangements were classified as non-productive. Following IMGT convention, CDR3 was defined as the stretch from the second conserved V-encoded cysteine to the conserved J-encoded phenylalanine. The earlier analysis of about 570 of the donors excluded any sequence lacking an unambiguous match to a single V gene segment. An earlier analysis of a few hundred of the donors classified V segments as functional when productive rearrangements were above 56.7% and as segregating when the standard deviation between donors was above 5%. A statistical classification framework was developed to diagnose cytomegalovirus status using the catalog of TCR beta chain sequences. In a later analysis, TCR nucleotide sequences were compared against IMGT/GENE-DB human TR gene sequences so that V and J genes could be assigned. Using the TCRdist pipeline, a later analysis assigned CDR3 sequences along with most-parsimonious VDJ recombination scenarios. A later analysis defined each TCR beta chain by its CDR3 amino acid sequence plus V-gene family, and excluded reads lacking a unique V-gene family. To address suspected cross-contamination and a sequencing artifact, a later analysis removed approximately 590 highly shared, low-generation-probability nucleotide sequences. For each public chain, a later analysis derived a clonal expansion index from normalized ranks of inferred template counts within each repertoire. Generation probabilities in a later analysis came from a VDJ recombination model fitted to out-of-frame rearrangements, and those results were checked against IGoR. Hypergeometric tests were used in a later analysis to score TCR-TCR, TCR-HLA and TCR-CMV co-occurrence, with a repertoire-size bias correction applied to the TCR pairs. To estimate false discovery rates, a later analysis permuted the HLA or CMV assignments 20 times. In a later analysis, co-occurring TCRs were grouped with DBSCAN, and TCRdist sequence similarity was added when clustering was performed within HLA-allele-positive subsets. For co-occurrence clustering, repertoires with fewer than 30,000 or more than 120,000 public chains were excluded, along with roughly five repertoires with anomalous nucleotide sharing. TCRdb re-hosts the immuneACCESS table, in-frame sequences only. Its copies lack some clones; in the studies checked, an unresolved V gene accounts for under half of them, and the cause for the rest is not known. V, J and clone size are taken as reported in that table, and D and trimming were inferred from the DNA itself. The sample table lists 70,000 to 95,000 clones, roughly 58% of them with a count of one. 5.5% of the sample is taken by the ten largest.

The cohort was made up of around 720 healthy bone marrow donors. At the time of sampling, all cohort members were nominally healthy, though unrecorded immune exposures were likely present. The donor was CMV seropositive and belonged to the group of 250 to 300 seropositive cohort members. A peripheral blood sample was provided by each donor, and peripheral blood mononuclear cells were used for TCR beta sequencing. The Qiagen DNeasy Blood Extraction Kit was used to extract genomic DNA from the blood cell samples. What the research found in general, with its limitations: Only TCR beta chains were sequenced in this cohort, and the absence of alpha or paired-chain data limited detectable features. A cluster of highly shared sequence variants was judged likely to be a technical artifact of the sequencing pipeline. Most CMV-associated TCR beta chains appeared to be HLA-restricted in a later analysis, and the HLA associations seemed to be driven largely by CMV exposure. A further reported finding was that TCR beta sequences accurately predicted the HLA-A and HLA-B alleles for most subjects in the first cohort. In a later analysis, the rate of TCR association differed among HLA loci, with DRB1 alleles having the most associated TCRs and HLA-C alleles having the fewest. Because some donors lacked HLA typing at each locus, the association tests relied only on the typed subset. Presence/absence analyses assumed roughly uniform sequencing depth across donors, an assumption that may not hold. Cytomegalovirus status was reported to be diagnosed by the classifier with high specificity and sensitivity in both the original and validation cohorts. When HLA alleles, especially DR and DQ, strongly co-occurred, TCR associations were difficult to assign to individual alleles. Because counts were too low, 15 to 20 rarely observed V segments, including chromosome 9 orphons, were excluded from the earlier analysis of 587 of the donors. A later analysis found that HLA-associated TCR beta chains were more clonally expanded and had lower generation probabilities than equally common non-associated chains. The study listed approximately 150 TCR beta chains as associated with cytomegalovirus. According to a later analysis, parvovirus B19, influenza, CMV and Epstein-Barr virus appeared linked to several top co-occurrence clusters. The authors suggested that the approach could potentially be generalized to other disease states and immunological phenotypes. An association between a missense DCLRE1C variant and V-gene and J-gene trimming of TCR beta chains was found in a later genetic analysis and replicated in an independent cohort. An earlier analysis of approximately 600 of the donors showed that most TCR beta V segments appeared in productive rearrangements either about 90% or about 30% of the time, which broadly matched IMGT annotations. Most TCR sequences were observed very rarely across donors, whereas some public TCRs were present in many individuals. Specific HLA alleles were associated with over 15,000 TCR beta sequences at a false discovery rate of 0.05 in a later analysis. Some IMGT-functional V segments, including TRBV6-2 and TRBV6-3, could not be told apart with the 87-base-pair reads, so those segments were excluded. Linkage disequilibrium might explain the correlated functional status among segregating V segments, but an unknown experimental factor could not be excluded. The only immune exposure information available for the cohort was CMV serostatus. According to a later genetic analysis, donors in an Asian-associated ancestry cluster had fewer N-insertions in productive TCRs than the approximately 670-donor mean. In vitro tests confirmed that a few of the cytomegalovirus-associated TCR beta chains recognize cytomegalovirus antigens.

The chain uses TRBV6-5 and TRBJ1-5, with TRBD1 tentatively as D gene (5 bases match). This sequence was found in a woman in her twenties or thirties in good health and CMV-seropositive. Material: PBMCs. At the DNA level, the sequence is TGTGCCAGCAGTTCGGCGGGGACTAGCAATCAGCCCCAGCATTTT. This is translated as CASSSAGTSNQPQHF.